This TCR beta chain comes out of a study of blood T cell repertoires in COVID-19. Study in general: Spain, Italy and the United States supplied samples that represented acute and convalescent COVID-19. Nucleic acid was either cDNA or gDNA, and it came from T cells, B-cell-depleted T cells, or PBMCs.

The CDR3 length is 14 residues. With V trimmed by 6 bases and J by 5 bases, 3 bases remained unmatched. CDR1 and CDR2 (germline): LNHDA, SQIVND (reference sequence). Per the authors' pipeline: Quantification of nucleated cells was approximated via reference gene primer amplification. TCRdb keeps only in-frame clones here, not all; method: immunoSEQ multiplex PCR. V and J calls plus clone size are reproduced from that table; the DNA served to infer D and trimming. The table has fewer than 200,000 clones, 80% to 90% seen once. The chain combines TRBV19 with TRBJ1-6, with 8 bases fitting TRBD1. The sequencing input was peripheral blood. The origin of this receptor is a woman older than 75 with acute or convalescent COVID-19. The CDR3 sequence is CASRQGADNSPLHF. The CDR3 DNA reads TGTGCCAGTAGGCAGGGGGCGGATAATTCACCCCTCCACTTT.